The 11 T cell receptor beta chains in this list originate from one sample, sequenced in a study of sequential checkpoint blockade in melanoma. This sample's treatment: randomized to nivolumab then ipilimumab (arm A) or the reverse (arm B). Some clones are missing from TCRdb's copy, which holds only in-frame ones; the method was immunoSEQ multiplex PCR. The sample contains fewer than 40,000 clones, roughly 90% of which appear only once. The starting material was CD8+ T cells sorted from blood (inferred from file names), obtained from a patient given nivolumab and ipilimumab in sequence. These TCRs come from a human donor with melanoma.

The CDR3 DNA sequence: TGTGCCAGGACTCAGGGTACGGGCAATCAGCCCCAGCATTTT. It encodes CARTQGTGNQPQHF. This sequence joins TRBV9 and TRBJ1-5, with D tentatively TRBD1 (5 bases). CDR3 length: 14 residues. V was cut by 8 bases and J by 2 bases, with 14 bases left in between. CDR1 is SGDLS and CDR2 is YYNGEE in the germline V gene.

This clone was counted a single time. The chain has TRBV28 and TRBJ2-5, with TRBD1 matching over 9 bases. This CDR3 spans 12 amino acids. Germline V gene data show CDR1 as MDHEN and CDR2 as SYDVKM. The V and J ends lost 8 bases and 6 bases, in that order; junction bases with no gene match: 4. This chain's CDR3 is CASGQGIKTQYF. The DNA for the CDR3 is TGTGCCAGCGGACAGGGGATAAAGACCCAGTACTTC. The full variable domain, in which reference TRBV28 and TRBJ2-5 provide the parts outside the CDR3, is DVKVTQSSRYLVKRTGEKVFLECVQDMDHENMFWYRQDPGLGLRLIYFSYDVKMKEKGDIPEGYSVSREKKERFSLILESASTNQTSMYLCASGQGIKTQYFGPGTRLLVL.

The gene calls are TRBV5-5 and TRBJ2-7; D is perhaps TRBD1 (5 bases). CDR3 length: 14 amino acids. Germline lookup yields CDR1 SGHKS and CDR2 YYEKEE (reference sequence). V lost 0 bases, J lost 0 bases, and 7 bases lay in between. The CDR3 bases are TGTGCCAGCAGCTTGGCGCAGGGCTCCTACGAGCAGTACGTC. This sequence encodes CASSLAQGSYEQYV.

The V call is TRBV7-3, the J call TRBJ2-6; TRBD1 matches 10 bases. The J segment lost 1 base and the V segment lost 3 bases, leaving 6 bases of the junction unmatched. This CDR3 comprises 18 residues. Germline CDR1 SGHTA, CDR2 FQGTGA. CDR3 sequence (DNA): TGTGCCAGCAGCTTCGAACCGGGACAGGGGTCTGGGGCCAACGTCCTGACTTTC. The encoded protein is CASSFEPGQGSGANVLTF. Looking up the rest from reference TRBV7-3 and TRBJ2-6 gives the full variable domain: GAGVSQTPSNKVTEKGKYVELRCDPISGHTALYWYRQSLGQGPEFLIYFQGTGAADDSGLPNDRFFAVRPEGSVSTLKIQRTERGDSAVYLCASSFEPGQGSGANVLTFGAGSRLTVL.

The chain is built from TRBV5-1 and TRBJ2-3; D is undetermined. V lost 4 bases and J lost 4, with 13 bases in between. The CDR3 sequence is 14 residues long. Per germline, CDR1 SGHRS and CDR2 YFSETQ. CDR3 coding DNA: TGCGCCAGCAGCCCACTGAGCGTATCAGATACGCAGTATTTT. This encodes CASSPLSVSDTQYF. Full variable domain (rest looked up from reference TRBV5-1 and TRBJ2-3): KAGVTQTPRYLIKTRGQQVTLSCSPISGHRSVSWYQQTPGQGLQFLFEYFSETQRNKGNFPGRFSGRQFSNSRSEMNVSTLELGDSALYLCASSPLSVSDTQYFGPGTRLTVL.

The rearrangement uses TRBV29-1 and TRBJ1-1; D call uncertain. V lost 7 bases to trimming and J lost 6 bases, with 12 bases between them. Germline V gene data show CDR1 as SQVTM and CDR2 as ANQGSEA. The CDR3 covers 11 residues. The CDR3 sequence: CSGEVNSEAFF. The CDR3 nucleotides are TGCAGCGGAGAAGTAAACTCTGAAGCTTTCTTT.

The DNA for the CDR3 is TGTGCCAGCAGTTACACCGGACAGGGCACAGATACGCAGTATTTT. It yields the protein CASSYTGQGTDTQYF. The chain combines TRBV6-5 with TRBJ2-3, with 7 bases that match TRBD1. This CDR3 contains 15 residues. The V gene end was trimmed by 2 bases and the J gene end by 1 base; junction bases not matched to a gene: 3. The germline CDR1 and CDR2 sequences are MNHEY and SVGAGI.

The chain carries TRBV27 and TRBJ1-5; TRBD1 aligns across 8 bases. Germline CDR1 MNHEY, CDR2 SMNVEV (reference sequence). The J segment lost 4 bases and the V segment lost 5 bases, leaving 4 bases of the junction unmatched. This CDR3 has 14 amino acids. CDR3 protein: CASSAQGGNQPQHF. DNA for the CDR3: TGTGCCAGCAGTGCACAGGGGGGGAATCAGCCCCAGCATTTT.

The V call is TRBV5-4, the J call TRBJ1-4, with D hard to call. Germline lookup yields CDR1 SGHNT and CDR2 YYREEE (reference sequence). V was cut by 4 bases and J by 8 bases, with 9 bases left in between. The CDR3 extends over 12 amino acids. CDR3 DNA sequence: TGTGCCAGCAGCCTCCTCGGGGAAAAACTGTTTTTT. It translates to CASSLLGEKLFF.

The genes are TRBV5-8 and TRBJ2-1; TRBD2 matches at 7 bases. The V segment lost 4 bases and the J segment 7 bases; nucleotides outside the gene matches: 11. This CDR3 is built from 15 residues. The germline gives CDR1 SGHTS, CDR2 YDEGEE. The CDR3: CASSPPGGLWNEQFF. In nucleotides, the CDR3 is TGTGCCAGCAGCCCGCCGGGGGGACTCTGGAATGAGCAGTTCTTC. The full variable domain, completed using reference TRBV5-8 and TRBJ2-1, is EAGVTQSPTHLIKTRGQQATLRCSPISGHTSVYWYQQALGLGLQFLLWYDEGEERNRGNFPPRFSGRQFPNYSSELNVNALELEDSALYLCASSPPGGLWNEQFFGPGTRLTVL.

V is TRBV6-5 and J is TRBJ2-5, with 8 bases fitting TRBD1. Germline CDR1 MNHEY, CDR2 SVGAGI. The CDR3 is 13 amino acids. J was trimmed by 5 bases and V by 8 bases; bases with no gene match: 7. Here the CDR3 reads CASSAGGRETQYF. The CDR3 DNA follows: TGTGCCAGCTCGGCAGGGGGCCGTGAGACCCAGTACTTC.